This record concerns one T cell receptor beta chain sequence. This CDR3 spans 13 amino acids. CDR1 and CDR2 (germline): LNHDA, SQIVND (reference sequence). V shed 6 bases and J shed 4 bases, with 12 bases lying between them. Using immunoSEQ multiplex PCR, the repertoire was profiled, and TCRdb retains in-frame clones only, with some absent. The sample lists tens of thousands of clones, around nine tenths occurring once. These data come from a study of blood T cell repertoires in COVID-19. V gene TRBV19 combines with J gene TRBJ1-2, with a possible D match to TRBD1 (6 bases). What was sequenced was peripheral blood. The sequence was obtained from a human donor in a cohort sampled during active COVID-19. DNA for the CDR3: TGTGCCAGTAGAACAGACAGGACCTATGGCTACACCTTC. Amino acids: CASRTDRTYGYTF.